This TCR beta chain was captured in a study of blood T cell repertoires in COVID-19. Study summary: The United States, Italy and Spain provided the acute and convalescent COVID-19 samples. The cDNA or gDNA used as material had been derived from T cells, B-cell-depleted T cells, or PBMCs.

This clone was counted a few times. CDR3 size: 17 residues. Germline loops: CDR1 SGHNT, CDR2 YYREEE (reference sequence). V lost 0 bases to trimming and J lost 0 bases, with 10 bases between them. Original handling: Estimated nucleated cell counts came from reference gene primer amplification. TCRdb's copy holds only in-frame clones and misses some; the assay was immunoSEQ multiplex PCR. That table is the source of V, J and clone size, and D and trimming were worked out from the DNA. The profile shows about 530,000 clones, around nine tenths of them singletons. The J gene is TRBJ1-6, the V gene TRBV5-4; D gene ambiguous. Sequenced material: peripheral blood. The sequence derives from a woman aged 45-60 years with COVID-19, enrolled during active disease. CDR3 DNA sequence: TGTGCCAGCAGCTTGGATCCGGAGAGCTCCTATAATTCACCCCTCCACTTT. Its translation is CASSLDPESSYNSPLHF.